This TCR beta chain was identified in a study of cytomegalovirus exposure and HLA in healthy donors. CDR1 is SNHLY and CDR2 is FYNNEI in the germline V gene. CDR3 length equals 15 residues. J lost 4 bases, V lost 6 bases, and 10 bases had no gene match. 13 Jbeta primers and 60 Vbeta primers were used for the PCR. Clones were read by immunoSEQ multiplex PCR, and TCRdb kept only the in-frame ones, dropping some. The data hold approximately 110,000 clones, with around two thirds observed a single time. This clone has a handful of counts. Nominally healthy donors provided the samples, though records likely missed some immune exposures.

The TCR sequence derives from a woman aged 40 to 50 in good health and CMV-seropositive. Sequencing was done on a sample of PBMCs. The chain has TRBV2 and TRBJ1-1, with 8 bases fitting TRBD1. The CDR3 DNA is TGTGCCAGCAGCACTTCTAATACAGGGGGCACTGAAGCTTTCTTT. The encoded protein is CASSTSNTGGTEAFF.